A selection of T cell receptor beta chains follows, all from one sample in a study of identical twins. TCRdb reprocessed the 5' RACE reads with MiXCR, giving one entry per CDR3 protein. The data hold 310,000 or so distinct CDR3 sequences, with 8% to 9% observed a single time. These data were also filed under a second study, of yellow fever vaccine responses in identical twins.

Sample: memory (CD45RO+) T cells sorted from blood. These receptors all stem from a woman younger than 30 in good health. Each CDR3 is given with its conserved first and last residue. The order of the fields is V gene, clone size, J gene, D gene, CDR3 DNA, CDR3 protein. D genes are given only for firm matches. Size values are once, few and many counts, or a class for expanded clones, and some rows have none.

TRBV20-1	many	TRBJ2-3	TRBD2	TGCAGTGCCGAGACTAGCGGGGGGGGTTCGAGCACAGATACGCAGTATTTT	CSAETSGGGSSTDTQYF
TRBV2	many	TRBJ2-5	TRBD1	TGTGCCAGCAGGAGGGGGCTAAACCAAGAGACCCAGTACTTC	CASRRGLNQETQYF
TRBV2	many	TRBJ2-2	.	TGTGCCAGCAGTAAGGGGGCCGGGGAGCTGTTTTTT	CASSKGAGELFF
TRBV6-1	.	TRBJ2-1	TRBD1	TGTGCCAGCAGTCGTACAGGGGGATTGAGCTCCTACAATGAGCAGTTCTTC	CASSRTGGLSSYNEQFF
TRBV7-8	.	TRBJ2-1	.	TGTGCCAGCAGCCTTCTCGGACTACCCAGTTCCTTC	CASSLLGLPSSF
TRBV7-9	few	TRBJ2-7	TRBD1	TGTGCCAGCAGCTCCCCGGACAGGAGCTCCTACGAGCAGTACTTC	CASSSPDRSSYEQYF
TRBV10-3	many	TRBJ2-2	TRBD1	TGTGCCGTCTCGCGGACAGGGGCGACCGGGGAGCTGTTTTTT	CAVSRTGATGELFF
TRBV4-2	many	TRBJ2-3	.	TGTGCCAGCAGCCAAGATCAGGGAATGCATGATACGCAGTATTTT	CASSQDQGMHDTQYF
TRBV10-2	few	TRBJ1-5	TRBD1	TGCGCCAGCAGCCCGGGACAGATTAATCAGCCCCAGCATTTT	CASSPGQINQPQHF
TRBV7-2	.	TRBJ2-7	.	TGTGCCAGCAGCTCCCATATAGGGGGGTTGTACGAGCAGTACTTC	CASSSHIGGLYEQYF
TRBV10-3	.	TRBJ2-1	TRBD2	TGTGCCATCGTTTCCGGGACTAGCGGGACAAGGAACTCCTACAATGAGCAGTTCTTC	CAIVSGTSGTRNSYNEQFF
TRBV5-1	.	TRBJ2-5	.	TGCGCCAGCAGCCCCCGGGTTCTCGAGACCCAGTACTTC	CASSPRVLETQYF
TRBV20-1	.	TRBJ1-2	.	TGCAGTCCTAGGGGGGAACCAGTAAACTATGGCTACACCTTC	CSPRGEPVNYGYTF
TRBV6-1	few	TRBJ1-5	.	TGTGCCAGCAAGGCAGGGAGTCCCACTCAGCCCCAGCATTTT	CASKAGSPTQPQHF
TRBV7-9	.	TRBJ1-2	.	TGTGCCAGCAGCTTACGGCCAGGGTCCTATGGCTACACCTTC	CASSLRPGSYGYTF
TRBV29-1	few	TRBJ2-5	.	TGCAGCGTTGTGTTAGGTCAGACCCAGTACTTC	CSVVLGQTQYF
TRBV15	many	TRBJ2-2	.	TGTGCCACCAGCAGGACCGCTGATGCCGGGGAGCTGTTTTTT	CATSRTADAGELFF
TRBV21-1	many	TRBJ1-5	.	TGTGCCAGCAGGGTGTCGCGGGGACAGGGTCCTCAGCCCCAGCATTTT	CASRVSRGQGPQPQHF
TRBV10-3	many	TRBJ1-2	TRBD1	TGTGCCATCAGTACGGACAGGGGCGGGTATGGCTACACCTTC	CAISTDRGGYGYTF
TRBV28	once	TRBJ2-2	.	TGTGCCAGCAGTCCCCAGGGACGGGGGGAGCTGTTTTTT	CASSPQGRGELFF